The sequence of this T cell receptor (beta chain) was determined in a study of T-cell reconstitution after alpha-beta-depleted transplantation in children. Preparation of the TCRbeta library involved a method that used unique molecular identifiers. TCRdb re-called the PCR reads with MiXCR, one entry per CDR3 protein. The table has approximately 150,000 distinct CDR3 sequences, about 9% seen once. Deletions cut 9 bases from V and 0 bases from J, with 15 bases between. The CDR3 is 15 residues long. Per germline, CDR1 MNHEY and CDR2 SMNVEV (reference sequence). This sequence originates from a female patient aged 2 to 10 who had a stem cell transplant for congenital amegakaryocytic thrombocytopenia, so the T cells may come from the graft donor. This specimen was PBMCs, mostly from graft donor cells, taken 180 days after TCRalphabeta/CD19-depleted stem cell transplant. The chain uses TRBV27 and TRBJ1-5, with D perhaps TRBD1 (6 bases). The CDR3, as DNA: TGTGCCAGTAGGGGAGGGGGGTATAGCAATCAGCCCCAGCATTTT. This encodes CASRGGGYSNQPQHF.